Shown below are 17 T cell receptor beta chains from a single sample sequenced in a study of blood T cell repertoires in COVID-19. Profiled with immunoSEQ multiplex PCR; TCRdb holds only in-frame clones, not every one. In the table there are 90,000 to 120,000 clones, about 80% of which are singletons. The source material was peripheral blood. All receptors come from a man between 65 and 79 years old with acute or convalescent COVID-19.

V is TRBV7-2 and J is TRBJ1-1; weak D call: TRBD1 (6 bases). Germline V gene lookup returns CDR1 SGHTA and CDR2 FQGNSA. The length of the CDR3 is 14 residues. V was clipped by 6 bases and J by 1 base, with 12 bases between them. CDR3 region: CASSQTQGNTEAFF. CDR3 DNA sequence: TGTGCCAGCAGTCAGACACAGGGGAACACTGAAGCTTTCTTT.

This clone occurred once. CDR3 sequence: CASSLAAGVLVGNTIYF. CDR3 DNA: TGTGCCAGCAGCTTGGCTGCAGGGGTCCTGGTGGGAAACACCATATATTTT. The V gene is TRBV5-6, the J gene TRBJ1-3, with a weak D call TRBD1 (6 bases). CDR1 and CDR2 from the germline V gene are SGHDT and YYEEEE. Trimming removed 0 bases from V and 4 bases from J, with 17 bases in between. The CDR3 is 17 residues long.

The rearrangement joins TRBV6-1 to TRBJ1-5, with 10 bases identical to TRBD1. The trim removed 0 bases at V and 9 bases at J, leaving 17 bases unmatched. The CDR3 is 19 amino acids. The germline V gene encodes CDR1 MNHNS and CDR2 SASEGT. The CDR3 DNA reads as TGTGCCAGCAGTGAAGCTCTGTCGGGACCCGGGACAGGGGTTTTGCCCCAGCATTTT. It specifies CASSEALSGPGTGVLPQHF.

V usage is TRBV13 and J usage is TRBJ2-7; 7 bases map to TRBD1. With V trimmed by 5 bases and J by 0 bases, 4 bases remained unmatched. The germline V gene encodes CDR1 PRHDT and CDR2 FYEKMQ (reference sequence). The CDR3 runs to 14 residues. This chain's CDR3 is CASSARGSSYEQYF. CDR3 coding DNA: TGTGCCAGCAGCGCCAGGGGGAGCTCCTACGAGCAGTACTTC.

V and J are TRBV5-1 and TRBJ2-3; 12 nucleotides match TRBD2. Germline trimming cut 0 bases from V and 8 bases from J; bases unmatched to any gene: 1. The CDR3 consists of 14 residues. From germline, CDR1 is SGHRS and CDR2 YFSETQ. For the CDR3, the DNA is TGCGCCAGCAGCTTGGAACTAGCGGGAGGTACGCAGTATTTT. Amino acids: CASSLELAGGTQYF.

A word on this clone: The sample has other DNA sequences that encode this CDR3 too. This chain connects TRBV5-4 to TRBJ1-2; TRBD1 matches at 9 bases. Germline values: CDR1 SGHNT, CDR2 YYREEE (reference sequence). The CDR3 has 15 amino acids. V trimming: 0 bases; J trimming: 1 base; junction bases outside the gene matches: 1. The CDR3 is CASSLGGQGNYGYTF. The CDR3 DNA sequence: TGTGCCAGCAGCTTGGGGGGACAGGGTAACTATGGCTACACCTTC.

The V call is TRBV29-1, the J call TRBJ1-1, with D perhaps matching TRBD1 (5 bases). The V end was cut by 4 bases, the J end by 3 bases, with 12 bases between. The germline V gene has CDR1 SQVTM and CDR2 ANQGSEA. There are 13 residues in the CDR3. CDR3 region: CSVVGQGHTEAFF. Here the CDR3 DNA reads TGCAGCGTTGTTGGGCAGGGTCACACTGAAGCTTTCTTT.

This clone was counted once. This rearrangement joins TRBV12-5 to TRBJ2-3; the D gene is possibly TRBD2 (6 bases). The CDR3 extends over 16 amino acids. From germline, CDR1 is LGHNT and CDR2 FRNRAP. V lost 3 bases, J lost 2 bases, and 15 bases lay in between. The DNA for the CDR3 is TGTGCTAGTGGTTTACCCTTGACGGGGGTCACAGATACGCAGTATTTT. This sequence encodes CASGLPLTGVTDTQYF.

This clone was observed once. The J gene is TRBJ2-2, the V gene TRBV9, with 7 bases matching TRBD2. CDR1 and CDR2 from the germline V gene are SGDLS and YYNGEE. After removal of 4 bases from V and 6 bases from J, the junction contained 6 bases not matched to a gene. The CDR3 has 14 residues. Here the CDR3 DNA reads TGTGCCAGCAGCTCCGGCGGGGGATCCGGGGAGCTGTTTTTT. The encoded protein is CASSSGGGSGELFF.

The chain employs TRBV6-6 and TRBJ2-5, with 10 bases that match TRBD2. Germline V gene lookup returns CDR1 MNHNY and CDR2 SVGAGI (reference sequence). Trimming at V came to 0 bases and at J to 6 bases, leaving 1 base not matched to a gene. The CDR3 extends over 14 amino acids. The CDR3 DNA reads TGTGCCAGCAGTTACTCTAGCGGGGGGAAGACCCAGTACTTC. As protein: CASSYSSGGKTQYF.

This sequence joins TRBV12-5 and TRBJ2-7; tentative D call: TRBD1 (7 bases). Trimming took 7 bases from V and 6 from J, leaving 16 bases between them. Germline V gives CDR1 LGHNT, CDR2 FRNRAP. This CDR3 has 13 residues. DNA for the CDR3: TGTGCTAGTGCGGGAGCAGGGGGTACCGAGCAGTACTTC. It codes for CASAGAGGTEQYF. The variable domain in full, completed from reference TRBV12-5 and TRBJ2-7, reads DARVTQTPRHKVTEMGQEVTMRCQPILGHNTVFWYRQTMMQGLELLAYFRNRAPLDDSGMPKDRFSAEMPDATLATLKIQPSEPRDSAVYFCASAGAGGTEQYFGPGTRLTVT.

The V call is TRBV20-1, the J call TRBJ2-5, with 9 bases identical to TRBD2. CDR3 length: 17 amino acids. With 3 bases clipped from V and 2 bases from J, the junction kept 13 bases outside the gene matches. Germline V gene data show CDR1 as DFQATT and CDR2 as SNEGSKA (reference sequence). CDR3 nucleotides: TGCAGTGCTAGTGACGGCGGGGGGGCCCAGGGTCAAGAGACCCAGTACTTC. It codes for CSASDGGGAQGQETQYF.

This clone was counted a few times. The chain links TRBV5-1 to TRBJ2-2; 12 bases agree with TRBD2. The V gene's germline CDR1 is SGHRS and CDR2 YFSETQ. Germline trimming cut 4 bases from V and 4 bases from J; bases unmatched to any gene: 5. This CDR3 is built from 16 residues. CDR3 DNA sequence: TGCGCCAGCAGCCCTATGACTAGCGGGGGCACCGGGGAGCTGTTTTTT. Protein product: CASSPMTSGGTGELFF. Full variable domain (outside the CDR3, taken from reference TRBV5-1 and TRBJ2-2): KAGVTQTPRYLIKTRGQQVTLSCSPISGHRSVSWYQQTPGQGLQFLFEYFSETQRNKGNFPGRFSGRQFSNSRSEMNVSTLELGDSALYLCASSPMTSGGTGELFFGEGSRLTVL.

V gene TRBV7-8 combines with J gene TRBJ2-7, with 11 nucleotides matching TRBD2. Trimming took 5 bases from V and 2 from J; bases not matched to a gene: 5. The CDR3 sequence is 15 residues long. Germline V lookup: CDR1 SGHVS, CDR2 FQNEAQ. In nucleotides, the CDR3 is TGTGCCAGCAGCCCCTCGACTAGCGGGGCCTACGAGCAGTACTTC. This codes for CASSPSTSGAYEQYF.

The chain employs TRBV3-1 (or the pseudogene TRBV3-2) and TRBJ2-1, with D possibly TRBD2 on 5 matching bases. This CDR3 is 15 amino acids long. Germline lookup yields CDR1 LGHDT and CDR2 YNNKEL (reference sequence). Trimming stripped 4 bases from V and 7 bases from J, with 17 bases between. This chain's CDR3 is CASSLSSITRNEQFF. The CDR3 DNA is TGTGCCAGCAGCCTAAGTAGTATAACTAGGAATGAGCAGTTCTTC.

Points on this clone: The junction does not match germline at one end; this may be a read error. This chain connects TRBV19 to TRBJ1-1, with D tentatively TRBD1 (6 bases). This CDR3 has 14 residues. Germline CDR1 reads LNHDA; CDR2 reads SQIVND (reference sequence). The CDR3 bases are TGTGCCAGTAGTATGAGGGGGACCAACACTAAAGCTTTCTTT. It translates to CASSMRGTNTKAFF.

The V and J genes are TRBV19 and TRBJ1-1; TRBD1 is a possible D gene (6 bases). CDR1 is LNHDA and CDR2 is SQIVND in the germline V gene (reference sequence). Deletions cut 5 bases from V and 5 bases from J, with 24 bases between. There are 17 residues in the CDR3. The CDR3 region is CASSLFTSGGVGTEAFF. Here the CDR3 DNA reads TGTGCCAGTAGTCTCTTCACATCGGGGGGCGTTGGGACTGAAGCTTTCTTT.